The 27 T cell receptor beta chains presented below share a single source sample, sequenced in a study of CD8 T cells in Susac syndrome. The RNA, about 0.5 to 1 ug, was put through reverse transcription using random hexamers. TCRdb analysed the immunoSEQ multiplex PCR reads with MiXCR anew, one entry per CDR3 protein. The table lists just under 150,000 distinct CDR3 sequences, roughly 95% of them singletons. Sequencing input: CD4+ T cells from PBMCs. The receptors come from a human donor in good health.

The chain uses TRBV9 and TRBJ1-1, with D possibly matching TRBD1 (6 bases). This CDR3 has 15 amino acids. V was pared by 0 bases and J by 5 bases, with 14 bases between. The V gene's germline CDR1 is SGDLS and CDR2 YYNGEE. The CDR3 protein is CASSVGVGARTEAFF. In DNA form, the CDR3 reads TGTGCCAGCAGCGTAGGGGTGGGGGCGAGGACTGAAGCTTTCTTT.

The gene calls are TRBV5-1 and TRBJ2-5, with 12 bases matching TRBD2. The CDR3 sequence is 15 residues long. Trimming cost V 3 bases and J 4 bases; bases outside gene matches: 4. CDR1 and CDR2 (germline): SGHRS, YFSETQ. The CDR3 protein is CASSSRLAGAETQYF. In DNA form, the CDR3 reads TGCGCCAGCAGCTCCAGACTAGCGGGAGCAGAGACCCAGTACTTC.

The chain is built from TRBV19 and TRBJ1-2; 9 bases line up with TRBD1. This CDR3 is built from 15 residues. Germline trimming cut 5 bases from V and 6 bases from J; bases unmatched to any gene: 10. CDR1 LNHDA and CDR2 SQIVND come from the germline V gene (reference sequence). The CDR3 sequence: CASSAPWTGAHGYTF. The CDR3 bases are TGTGCCAGTAGTGCTCCTTGGACAGGGGCCCATGGCTACACCTTC.

V is TRBV3-1 and J is TRBJ2-1, with 10 positions matching TRBD2. V shed 3 bases and J 9 bases; nucleotides not matched to a gene: 2. CDR3 length equals 13 residues. The germline CDR1 and CDR2 sequences are LGHDT and YNNKEL (reference sequence). CDR3 protein: CASSQGLAPEQFF. CDR3 DNA: TGTGCCAGCAGCCAGGGACTAGCGCCTGAGCAGTTCTTC.

The CDR3 nucleotides are TGTGCCAGCAGCGTAGCTGGGACTAGTTCCTACGAGCAGTACTTC. Protein: CASSVAGTSSYEQYF. The chain uses TRBV9 and TRBJ2-7; 8 nucleotides agree with TRBD2. The CDR3 extends over 15 amino acids. Germline V CDR1 and CDR2: SGDLS, YYNGEE. Trimming took 0 bases from V and 1 from J; bases not matched to a gene: 3.

The chain couples TRBV10-3 to TRBJ2-5, with a weak D call TRBD2 (5 bases). Trimming took 10 bases from V and 0 from J, leaving 9 bases between them. Germline-derived CDR1 and CDR2 are ENHRY and SYGVKD. The CDR3 consists of 12 residues. The CDR3 reads CATSGYQETQYF. The CDR3 nucleotides read TGTGCCACTTCGGGGTACCAAGAGACCCAGTACTTC.

The chain employs TRBV7-9 and TRBJ2-7, with D possibly TRBD1 on 6 matching bases. Trimming cost V 1 base and J 1 base, with 14 bases left between them. The V gene's germline CDR1 is SEHNR and CDR2 FQNEAQ (reference sequence). This CDR3 is built from 16 residues. The CDR3 sequence: CASSLGDPRGSYEQYF. CDR3 in DNA: TGTGCCAGCAGCTTAGGGGATCCGAGGGGGTCCTACGAGCAGTACTTC. The whole variable domain, remainder taken from reference TRBV7-9 and TRBJ2-7, is DTGVSQNPRHKITKRGQNVTFRCDPISEHNRLYWYRQTLGQGPEFLTYFQNEAQLEKSRLLSDRFSAERPKGSFSTLEIQRTEQGDSAMYLCASSLGDPRGSYEQYFGPGTRLTVT.

The chain recombines TRBV20-1 with TRBJ1-1; the D gene is possibly TRBD1 (5 bases). CDR3 size: 16 residues. V lost 3 bases and J 0 bases, leaving 17 bases between the germline ends. The germline CDR1 and CDR2 sequences are DFQATT and SNEGSKA (reference sequence). The CDR3 DNA follows: TGCAGTGCTAGCAAGGGGTACTCTGGGATGAACACTGAAGCTTTCTTT. It yields the protein CSASKGYSGMNTEAFF.

The rearrangement joins TRBV6-5 to TRBJ2-1; D might be TRBD2 (6 bases). The CDR3 loop spans 15 amino acids. CDR1 is MNHEY and CDR2 is SVGAGI in the germline V gene. Deletions cut 0 bases from V and 5 bases from J, with 11 bases between. The CDR3 region has the DNA TGTGCCAGCAGTTACTCGAGACTAGGGAACAATGAGCAGTTCTTC. It yields the protein CASSYSRLGNNEQFF.

The gene calls are TRBV29-1 and TRBJ2-7; D is unresolved. This CDR3 comprises 14 residues. The germline V gene encodes CDR1 SQVTM and CDR2 ANQGSEA. V dropped 4 bases and J dropped 0 bases, with 13 bases sitting between them. The chain's CDR3 is CSVVKILPSYEQYF. The CDR3 nucleotides read TGCAGCGTTGTAAAGATTTTACCCTCCTACGAGCAGTACTTC.

The J gene is TRBJ2-7, the V gene TRBV5-4, with 11 bases aligning to TRBD1. There are 15 residues in the CDR3. Trimming cost V 4 bases and J 5 bases; bases outside gene matches: 8. Looked up from germline, CDR1 is SGHNT and CDR2 is YYREEE (reference sequence). This CDR3 is CASSRRTGGLDEQYF. The DNA of the CDR3 is TGTGCCAGCAGCAGACGGACAGGGGGCTTAGACGAGCAGTACTTC. Looking up the rest from reference TRBV5-4 and TRBJ2-7 gives the full variable domain: ETGVTQSPTHLIKTRGQQVTLRCSSQSGHNTVSWYQQALGQGPQFIFQYYREEENGRGNFPPRFSGLQFPNYSSELNVNALELDDSALYLCASSRRTGGLDEQYFGPGTRLTVT.

The genes are TRBV20-1 and TRBJ2-1; no clear D gene. Germline CDR1 is DFQATT and CDR2 is SNEGSKA (reference sequence). This CDR3 contains 14 residues. Trimming pared 4 bases from V and 0 bases from J, leaving 10 bases between. CDR3 sequence reads: CSATQQTSYNEQFF. The CDR3 nucleotides read TGCAGTGCTACGCAACAGACCTCCTACAATGAGCAGTTCTTC.

CDR3 amino acids: CASSLRQGRSGANVLTF. In nucleotides, the CDR3 is TGTGCCAGCAGCCTAAGACAGGGGCGCTCTGGGGCCAACGTCCTGACTTTC. The chain recombines TRBV3-1 with TRBJ2-6, with 8 bases aligning to TRBD1. Germline V CDR1 and CDR2: LGHDT, YNNKEL (reference sequence). With V trimmed by 4 bases and J by 0 bases, 5 bases remained unmatched. The CDR3 runs to 17 residues. Full variable domain (missing parts from reference TRBV3-1 and TRBJ2-6): DTAVSQTPKYLVTQMGNDKSIKCEQNLGHDTMYWYKQDSKKFLKIMFSYNNKELIINETVPNRFSPKSPDKAHLNLHINSLELGDSAVYFCASSLRQGRSGANVLTFGAGSRLTVL.

The chain joins TRBV4-2 to TRBJ2-7; TRBD2 matches at 10 bases. V trimming: 0 bases; J trimming: 5 bases; junction bases outside the gene matches: 7. Germline V CDR1 and CDR2: LGHNA, YNFKEQ. The CDR3 extends over 16 amino acids. The CDR3 nucleotides read TGTGCCAGCAGCCAAGAAATAGCGGGAGGATCCCACGAGCAGTACTTC. This codes for CASSQEIAGGSHEQYF.

The chain has TRBV12-3 or TRBV12-4 and TRBJ2-5; maybe TRBD2 (5 bases). The CDR3 is 17 residues long. V shed 2 bases and J shed 4 bases, with 20 bases lying between them. The CDR3: CASSLNGLPGVGETQYF. CDR3 in DNA: TGTGCCAGCAGTTTAAACGGACTTCCTGGGGTAGGAGAGACCCAGTACTTC.

This chain uses TRBV12-3 or TRBV12-4 with TRBJ2-1; 10 nucleotides align to TRBD2. The CDR3 has 18 amino acids. V gave up 6 bases and J gave up 0 bases; unmatched junction bases: 11. CDR3 in DNA: TGTGCCAGCAGACGGACTAGCGGCCCCTCCAGCTCCTACAATGAGCAGTTCTTC. Protein sequence: CASRRTSGPSSSYNEQFF.

CDR3 sequence (DNA): TGCAGTGCTAGACCAGGTGGGAAGAACACTGAAGCTTTCTTT. The encoded protein is CSARPGGKNTEAFF. The rearrangement links TRBV20-1 to TRBJ1-1; D is undetermined. This CDR3 has 14 residues. Trimming pared 2 bases from V and 1 base from J, leaving 11 bases between. Per the germline V gene, CDR1 is DFQATT and CDR2 is SNEGSKA (reference sequence).

The chain carries TRBV18 and TRBJ1-1; 8 bases match TRBD1. Germline V gene sequence: CDR1 KGHSH, CDR2 LQKENI. With V trimmed by 4 bases and J by 4 bases, 5 bases remained unmatched. The CDR3 has 14 amino acids. CDR3 in DNA: TGTGCCAGCTCACAGGACAGGGATTTCACTGAAGCTTTCTTT. Its translation is CASSQDRDFTEAFF.

The chain joins TRBV11-2 to TRBJ1-4, with TRBD1 matching 9 bases. The J segment lost 7 bases and the V segment lost 5 bases, leaving 8 bases of the junction unmatched. The CDR3 is 15 residues long. Per germline, CDR1 SGHAT and CDR2 FQNNGV. This CDR3 is CASSPGQGRVEKLFF. The CDR3 region has the DNA TGTGCCAGCAGCCCGGGACAGGGACGGGTTGAAAAACTGTTTTTT.

V and J are TRBV12-3 or TRBV12-4 and TRBJ1-2; D uncertain. V lost 6 bases and J lost 5, with 16 bases in between. The length of the CDR3 is 14 residues. The CDR3 here is CASSDRGRLYGYTF. The CDR3 DNA is TGTGCCAGCAGCGATAGAGGACGGCTATATGGCTACACCTTC.

The J gene is TRBJ2-7, the V gene TRBV29-1; D may be TRBD1 (5 bases). The CDR3 runs 12 residues. Germline CDR1 is SQVTM and CDR2 is ANQGSEA. The V and J ends lost 1 base and 3 bases respectively, with 7 bases between them. Written as DNA, the CDR3 is TGCAGCGTTGAAGCCGACAGCTACGAGCAGTACTTC. Its protein product is CSVEADSYEQYF.

This chain links TRBV19 with TRBJ2-5; weak D call: TRBD1 (6 bases). The CDR3 loop spans 11 amino acids. CDR1 is LNHDA, CDR2 SQIVND, per germline (reference sequence). Deletions cut 7 bases from V and 3 bases from J, with 6 bases between. The CDR3 loop reads CASTGEETQYF. The CDR3 DNA reads as TGTGCCAGTACAGGGGAAGAGACCCAGTACTTC.

The chain uses TRBV18 and TRBJ1-1, with TRBD1 as a possible D gene (5 bases). V lost 3 bases, J lost 2 bases, and 13 bases lay in between. Germline V gene data show CDR1 as KGHSH and CDR2 as LQKENI. The CDR3 covers 15 residues. CDR3 sequence: CASSPLPGPNTEAFF. The DNA for the CDR3 is TGTGCCAGCTCACCGCTCCCGGGACCCAACACTGAAGCTTTCTTT.

This chain links TRBV23-1 with TRBJ2-7, with 10 bases identical to TRBD2. TRBV23-1 is sorted into the ORF group, with uncertain function. The length of the CDR3 is 20 residues. Trimming took 0 bases from V and 6 from J; bases not matched to a gene: 20. The CDR3 loop is CASSQSSAGGEARLAGEQYF. The DNA for the CDR3 is TGCGCCAGCAGTCAATCTAGCGCAGGGGGCGAAGCAAGACTAGCGGGCGAGCAGTACTTC.

This clonotype was counted a single time. The chain joins TRBV6-1 to TRBJ2-5; D may be TRBD2 (6 bases). The CDR3 has 14 residues. Trimming removed 7 bases from V and 1 base from J, with 13 bases in between. Germline-derived CDR1 and CDR2 are MNHNS and SASEGT. CDR3 protein: CASTRGGIQETQYF. The CDR3, as DNA: TGTGCCAGCACCCGAGGAGGGATCCAAGAGACCCAGTACTTC.

The chain couples TRBV7-2 to TRBJ1-1; D is unresolved. Trimming took off 2 bases at V and 3 bases at J, with 4 bases between the two ends. Germline CDR1 reads SGHTA; CDR2 reads FQGNSA. This CDR3 has 12 residues. The chain's CDR3 is CASSLRDTEAFF. In DNA form, the CDR3 reads TGTGCCAGCAGCTTAAGGGACACTGAAGCTTTCTTT.

The chain employs TRBV19 and TRBJ1-2; unclear D gene. Trimming left V 0 bases short and J 7 bases short, with 15 bases between. This CDR3 has 15 amino acids. Germline V gene data show CDR1 as LNHDA and CDR2 as SQIVND (reference sequence). In DNA form, the CDR3 reads TGTGCCAGTAGTATAGATCATGGACGCACCGCTGGCTACACCTTC. This sequence encodes CASSIDHGRTAGYTF.